The 3 T cell receptor beta chains given below trace back to one sample, sequenced in a study of CXCR3-negative and CXCR3-positive naive CD8 T cells. Study-wide results and caveats: Against CXCR3-negative naive cells, CXCR3-positive naive cells showed more hydrophobic TRB CDR3s.

Libraries of TRB cDNA were made by 5' RACE and carried UMIs. For each CDR3 protein, TCRdb gives one entry from its re-call of the 5' RACE reads, without DNA. Reported are about 70,000 distinct CDR3 sequences; the ten largest clones contain under 0.8%. Their specific antigens are unknown. Sequencing input: naive CXCR3+ CD8+ T cells from blood. Regarding subset: CD45RO-CCR7+CD27+CD95- naive CD8+ T cells expressing CXCR3 (TNR3+). Receptors were obtained from a human donor in good health. Some clones in this sample may be carry-over from other donors' samples.

V gene TRBV3-1 combines with J gene TRBJ2-7; there is no DNA to check the TCRdb D call of TRBD1. The CDR3 contains 12 residues. The germline V gene encodes CDR1 LGHDT and CDR2 YNNKEL (reference sequence). The chain's CDR3 is CASSLPGGEQYF.

CDR3 sequence reads: CASSPGVRGPYEQYF. V usage is TRBV6-5 and J usage is TRBJ2-7; TCRdb indicates TRBD1, and absent DNA this call remains unverified. The CDR3 extends over 15 amino acids. CDR1 MNHEY and CDR2 SVGAGI come from the germline V gene.

This chain connects TRBV14 to TRBJ1-1; without DNA, the TCRdb call of TRBD1 cannot be checked. CDR1 and CDR2 from the germline V gene are SGHDN and FVKESK. This CDR3 has 16 amino acids. This chain's CDR3 is CASSQVDRGMNTEAFF.